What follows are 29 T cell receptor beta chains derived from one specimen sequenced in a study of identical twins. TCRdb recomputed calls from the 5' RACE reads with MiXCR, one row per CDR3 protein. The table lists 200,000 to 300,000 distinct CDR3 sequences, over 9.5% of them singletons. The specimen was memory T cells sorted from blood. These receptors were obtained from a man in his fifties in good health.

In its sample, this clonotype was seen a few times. Written as DNA, the CDR3 is TGCAGTGCCGTAGGGGAGGATTATGGCTACACCTTC. The encoded protein is CSAVGEDYGYTF. V and J are TRBV20-1 and TRBJ1-2; a possible D gene is TRBD1 (5 bases). This CDR3 contains 12 residues. Looked up from germline, CDR1 is DFQATT and CDR2 is SNEGSKA (reference sequence). V was pared by 6 bases and J by 5 bases, with 13 bases between.

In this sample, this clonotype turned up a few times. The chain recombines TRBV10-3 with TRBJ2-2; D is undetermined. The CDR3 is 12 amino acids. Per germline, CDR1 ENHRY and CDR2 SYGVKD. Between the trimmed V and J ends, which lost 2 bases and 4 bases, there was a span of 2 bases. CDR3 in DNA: TGTGCCATCAGTGAGGCCACCGGGGAGCTGTTTTTT. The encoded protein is CAISEATGELFF.

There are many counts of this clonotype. The chain's CDR3 is CASSSKRQGASTDTQYF. The CDR3 bases are TGTGCCAGCAGCTCCAAGAGGCAGGGGGCAAGCACAGATACGCAGTATTTT. The chain links TRBV7-9 to TRBJ2-3; TRBD1 agrees at 8 bases. The CDR3 consists of 17 residues. With V trimmed by 4 bases and J by 0 bases, 9 bases remained unmatched. CDR1 SEHNR and CDR2 FQNEAQ come from the germline V gene (reference sequence).

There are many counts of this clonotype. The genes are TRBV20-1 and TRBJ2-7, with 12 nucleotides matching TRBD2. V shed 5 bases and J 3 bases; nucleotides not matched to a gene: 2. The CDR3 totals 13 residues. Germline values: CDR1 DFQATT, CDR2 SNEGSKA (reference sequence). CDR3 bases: TGCAGTGCTGGGGGACTAGCGGGCTACGAGCAGTACTTC. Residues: CSAGGLAGYEQYF.

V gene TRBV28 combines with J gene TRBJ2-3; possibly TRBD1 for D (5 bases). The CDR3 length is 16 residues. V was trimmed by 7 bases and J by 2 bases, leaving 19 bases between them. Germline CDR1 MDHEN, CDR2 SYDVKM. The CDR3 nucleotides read TGTGCCAGCACTTTTACCAAGGGGCAGATCACAGATACGCAGTATTTT. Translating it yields CASTFTKGQITDTQYF.

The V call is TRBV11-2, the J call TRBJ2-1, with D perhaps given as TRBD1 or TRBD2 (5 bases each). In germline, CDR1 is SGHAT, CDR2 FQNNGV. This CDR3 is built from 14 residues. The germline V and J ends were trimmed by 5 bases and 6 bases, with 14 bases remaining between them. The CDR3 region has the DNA TGTGCCAGCAGCCCCCGCCAGAGGGGCAATGAGCAGTTCTTC. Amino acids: CASSPRQRGNEQFF. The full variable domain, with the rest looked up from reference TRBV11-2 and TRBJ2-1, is EAGVAQSPRYKIIEKRQSVAFWCNPISGHATLYWYQQILGQGPKLLIQFQNNGVVDDSQLPKDRFSAERLKGVDSTLKIQPAKLEDSAVYLCASSPRQRGNEQFFGPGTRLTVL.

The CDR3 nucleotides are TGTGCCAGCAGCCAGATGTCAGGGGCGCCCTACGAGCAGTACTTC. It yields the protein CASSQMSGAPYEQYF. This sequence joins TRBV3-1 and TRBJ2-7; D possibly corresponds to TRBD1 (6 bases). Per germline, CDR1 LGHDT and CDR2 YNNKEL (reference sequence). Trimming shortened V by 3 bases and J by 2 bases, and 14 bases separated the two germline ends. The CDR3 contains 15 residues.

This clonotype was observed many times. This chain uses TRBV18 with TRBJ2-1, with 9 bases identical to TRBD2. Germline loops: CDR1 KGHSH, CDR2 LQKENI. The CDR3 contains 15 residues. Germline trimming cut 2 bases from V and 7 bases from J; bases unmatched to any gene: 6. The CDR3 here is CASSPFTSGPNEQFF. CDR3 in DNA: TGTGCCAGCTCACCATTTACTAGCGGGCCTAATGAGCAGTTCTTC.

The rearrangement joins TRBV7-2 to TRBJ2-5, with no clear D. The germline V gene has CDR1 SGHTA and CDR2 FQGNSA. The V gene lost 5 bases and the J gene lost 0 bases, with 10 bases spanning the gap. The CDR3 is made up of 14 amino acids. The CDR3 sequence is CASSLFGYQETQYF. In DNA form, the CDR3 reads TGTGCCAGCAGCCTCTTCGGGTACCAAGAGACCCAGTACTTC.

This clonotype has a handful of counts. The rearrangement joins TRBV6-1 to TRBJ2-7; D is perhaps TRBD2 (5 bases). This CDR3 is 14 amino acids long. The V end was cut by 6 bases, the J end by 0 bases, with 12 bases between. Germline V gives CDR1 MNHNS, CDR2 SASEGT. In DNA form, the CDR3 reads TGTGCCAGCAGCCCCGGGGTTAGCTCCTACGAGCAGTACTTC. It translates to CASSPGVSSYEQYF.

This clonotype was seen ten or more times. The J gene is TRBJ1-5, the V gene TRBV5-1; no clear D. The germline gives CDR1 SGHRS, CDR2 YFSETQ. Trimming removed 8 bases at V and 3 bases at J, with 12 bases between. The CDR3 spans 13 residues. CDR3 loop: CASGWDFNQPQHF. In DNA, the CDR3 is TGCGCCAGTGGGTGGGATTTCAATCAGCCCCAGCATTTT.

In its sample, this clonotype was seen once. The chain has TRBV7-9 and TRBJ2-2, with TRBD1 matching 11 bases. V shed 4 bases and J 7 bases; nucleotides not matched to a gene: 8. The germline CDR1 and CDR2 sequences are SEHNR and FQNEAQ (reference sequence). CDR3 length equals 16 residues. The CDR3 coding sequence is TGTGCCAGCAGCTACGCCGGGACAGGGGGTGTCGGGGAGCTGTTTTTT. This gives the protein CASSYAGTGGVGELFF.

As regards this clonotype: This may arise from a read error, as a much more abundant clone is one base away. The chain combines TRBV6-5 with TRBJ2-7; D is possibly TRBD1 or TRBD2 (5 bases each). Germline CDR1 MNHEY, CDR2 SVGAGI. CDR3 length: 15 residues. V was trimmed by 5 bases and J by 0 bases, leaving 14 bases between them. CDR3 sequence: CASSHLRGRSYEQYF. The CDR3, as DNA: TGTGCCAGCAGTCACCTTCGGGGACGCTCCTACGAGCAGTACTTC.

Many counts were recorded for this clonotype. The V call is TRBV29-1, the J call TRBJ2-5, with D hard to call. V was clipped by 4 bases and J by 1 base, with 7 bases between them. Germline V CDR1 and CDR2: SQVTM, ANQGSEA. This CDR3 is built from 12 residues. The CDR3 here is CSVGPTQETQYF. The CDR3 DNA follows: TGCAGCGTTGGGCCTACCCAAGAGACCCAGTACTTC.

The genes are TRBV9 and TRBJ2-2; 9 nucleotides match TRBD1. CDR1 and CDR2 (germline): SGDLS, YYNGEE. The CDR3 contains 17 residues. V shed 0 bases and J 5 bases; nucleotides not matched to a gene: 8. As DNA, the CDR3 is TGTGCCAGCAGCGTAGACCGGGACAGGGTGCAAACCGGGGAGCTGTTTTTT. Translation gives CASSVDRDRVQTGELFF.

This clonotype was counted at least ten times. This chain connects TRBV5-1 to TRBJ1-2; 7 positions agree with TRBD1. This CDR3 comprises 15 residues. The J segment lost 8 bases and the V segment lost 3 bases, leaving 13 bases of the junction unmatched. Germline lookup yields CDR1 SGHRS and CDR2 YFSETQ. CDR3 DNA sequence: TGCGCCAGCAGCTCACATCCCACAGGGGAGATCGGCTACACCTTC. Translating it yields CASSSHPTGEIGYTF. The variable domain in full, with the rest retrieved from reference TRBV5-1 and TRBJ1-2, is KAGVTQTPRYLIKTRGQQVTLSCSPISGHRSVSWYQQTPGQGLQFLFEYFSETQRNKGNFPGRFSGRQFSNSRSEMNVSTLELGDSALYLCASSSHPTGEIGYTFGSGTRLTVV.

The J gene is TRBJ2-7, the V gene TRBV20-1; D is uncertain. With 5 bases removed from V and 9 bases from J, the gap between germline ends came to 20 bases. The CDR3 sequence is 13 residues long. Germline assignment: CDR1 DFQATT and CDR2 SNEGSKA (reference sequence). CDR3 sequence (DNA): TGCAGTGCTGAGACGGACGGAGCCCGTCGGCAGTACTTC. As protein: CSAETDGARRQYF.

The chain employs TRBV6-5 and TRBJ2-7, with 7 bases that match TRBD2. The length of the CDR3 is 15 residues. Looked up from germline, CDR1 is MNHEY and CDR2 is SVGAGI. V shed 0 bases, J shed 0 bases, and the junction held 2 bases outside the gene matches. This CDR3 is CASSYSGRGSYEQYF. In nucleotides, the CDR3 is TGTGCCAGCAGTTACTCGGGGAGGGGCTCCTACGAGCAGTACTTC.

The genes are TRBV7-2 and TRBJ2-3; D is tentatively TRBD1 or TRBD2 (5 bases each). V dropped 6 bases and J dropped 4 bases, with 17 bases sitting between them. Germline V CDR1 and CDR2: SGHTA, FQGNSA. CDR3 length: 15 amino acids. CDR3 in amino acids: CASSKGTFAPDTQYF. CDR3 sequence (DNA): TGTGCCAGCAGTAAAGGGACCTTTGCCCCAGATACGCAGTATTTT.

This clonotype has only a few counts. The chain's CDR3 is CASSSRTGDTEKLFF. DNA for the CDR3: TGTGCCAGCAGCAGCCGGACAGGGGATACGGAAAAACTGTTTTTT. The J gene is TRBJ1-4, the V gene TRBV7-9, with 9 bases fitting TRBD1. The CDR3 sequence is 15 residues long. V lost 5 bases, J lost 8 bases, and 9 bases stayed unmatched. Germline V gene data show CDR1 as SEHNR and CDR2 as FQNEAQ (reference sequence). The full variable domain, in which reference TRBV7-9 and TRBJ1-4 provide the parts outside the CDR3, is DTGVSQNPRHKITKRGQNVTFRCDPISEHNRLYWYRQTLGQGPEFLTYFQNEAQLEKSRLLSDRFSAERPKGSFSTLEIQRTEQGDSAMYLCASSSRTGDTEKLFFGSGTQLSVL.

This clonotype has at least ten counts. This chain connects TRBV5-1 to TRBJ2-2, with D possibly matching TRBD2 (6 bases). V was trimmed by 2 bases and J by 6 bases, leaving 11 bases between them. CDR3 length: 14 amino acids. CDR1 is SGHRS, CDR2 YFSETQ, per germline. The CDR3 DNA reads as TGCGCCAGCAGCTTAGGAGGGCAGGCCGGGGAGCTGTTTTTT. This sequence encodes CASSLGGQAGELFF.

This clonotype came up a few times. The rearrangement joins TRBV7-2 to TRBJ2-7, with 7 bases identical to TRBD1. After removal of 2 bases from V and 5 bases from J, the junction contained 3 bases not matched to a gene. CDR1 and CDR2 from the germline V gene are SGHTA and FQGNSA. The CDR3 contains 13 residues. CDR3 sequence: CASSLLQGDEQYF. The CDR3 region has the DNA TGTGCCAGCAGCTTACTGCAGGGGGACGAGCAGTACTTC.

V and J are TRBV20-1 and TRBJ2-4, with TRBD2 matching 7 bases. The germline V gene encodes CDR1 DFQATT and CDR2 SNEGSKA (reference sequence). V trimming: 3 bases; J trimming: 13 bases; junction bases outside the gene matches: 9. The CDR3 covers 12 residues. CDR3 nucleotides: TGCAGTGCTAGCCACTCCGGGGGGAGGCAGTACTTC. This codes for CSASHSGGRQYF.

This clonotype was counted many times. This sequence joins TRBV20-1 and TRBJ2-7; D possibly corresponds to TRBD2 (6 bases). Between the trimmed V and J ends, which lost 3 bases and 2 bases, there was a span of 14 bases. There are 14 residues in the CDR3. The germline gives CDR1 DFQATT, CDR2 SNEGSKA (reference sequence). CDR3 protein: CSASRSGTPYEQYF. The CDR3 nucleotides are TGCAGTGCTAGCCGTAGCGGTACCCCCTACGAGCAGTACTTC.

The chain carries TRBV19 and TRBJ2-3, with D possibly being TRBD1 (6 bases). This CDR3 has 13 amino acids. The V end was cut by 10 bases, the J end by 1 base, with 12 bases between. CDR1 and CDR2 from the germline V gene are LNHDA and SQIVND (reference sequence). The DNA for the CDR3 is TGTGCCACCAGTCCAGGGGGCACAGATACGCAGTATTTT. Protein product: CATSPGGTDTQYF. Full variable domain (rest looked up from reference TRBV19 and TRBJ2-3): DGGITQSPKYLFRKEGQNVTLSCEQNLNHDAMYWYRQDPGQGLRLIYYSQIVNDFQKGDIAEGYSVSREKKESFPLTVTSAQKNPTAFYLCATSPGGTDTQYFGPGTRLTVL.

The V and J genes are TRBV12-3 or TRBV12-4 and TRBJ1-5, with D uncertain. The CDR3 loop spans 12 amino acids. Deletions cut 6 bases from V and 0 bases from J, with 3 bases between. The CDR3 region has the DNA TGTGCCAGCAGGTATAGCAATCAGCCCCAGCATTTT. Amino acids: CASRYSNQPQHF.

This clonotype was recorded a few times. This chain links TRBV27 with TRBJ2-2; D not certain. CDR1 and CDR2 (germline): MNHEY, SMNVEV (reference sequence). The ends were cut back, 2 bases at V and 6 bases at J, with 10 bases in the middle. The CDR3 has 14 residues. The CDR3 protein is CASSLGPPSGELFF. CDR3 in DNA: TGTGCCAGCAGTTTAGGTCCCCCGTCCGGGGAGCTGTTTTTT.

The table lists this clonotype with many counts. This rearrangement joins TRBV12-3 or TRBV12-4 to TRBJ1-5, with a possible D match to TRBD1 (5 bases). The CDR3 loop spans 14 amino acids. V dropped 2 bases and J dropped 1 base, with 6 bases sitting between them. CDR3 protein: CASSLWGSNQPQHF. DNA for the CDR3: TGTGCCAGCAGTTTATGGGGGAGCAATCAGCCCCAGCATTTT.

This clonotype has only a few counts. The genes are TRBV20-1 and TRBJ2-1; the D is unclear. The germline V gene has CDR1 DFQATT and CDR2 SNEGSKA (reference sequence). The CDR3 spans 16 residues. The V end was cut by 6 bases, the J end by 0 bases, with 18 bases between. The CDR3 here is CSATRLAAISYNEQFF. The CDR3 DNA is TGCAGTGCAACCCGGCTCGCGGCTATCTCCTACAATGAGCAGTTCTTC.